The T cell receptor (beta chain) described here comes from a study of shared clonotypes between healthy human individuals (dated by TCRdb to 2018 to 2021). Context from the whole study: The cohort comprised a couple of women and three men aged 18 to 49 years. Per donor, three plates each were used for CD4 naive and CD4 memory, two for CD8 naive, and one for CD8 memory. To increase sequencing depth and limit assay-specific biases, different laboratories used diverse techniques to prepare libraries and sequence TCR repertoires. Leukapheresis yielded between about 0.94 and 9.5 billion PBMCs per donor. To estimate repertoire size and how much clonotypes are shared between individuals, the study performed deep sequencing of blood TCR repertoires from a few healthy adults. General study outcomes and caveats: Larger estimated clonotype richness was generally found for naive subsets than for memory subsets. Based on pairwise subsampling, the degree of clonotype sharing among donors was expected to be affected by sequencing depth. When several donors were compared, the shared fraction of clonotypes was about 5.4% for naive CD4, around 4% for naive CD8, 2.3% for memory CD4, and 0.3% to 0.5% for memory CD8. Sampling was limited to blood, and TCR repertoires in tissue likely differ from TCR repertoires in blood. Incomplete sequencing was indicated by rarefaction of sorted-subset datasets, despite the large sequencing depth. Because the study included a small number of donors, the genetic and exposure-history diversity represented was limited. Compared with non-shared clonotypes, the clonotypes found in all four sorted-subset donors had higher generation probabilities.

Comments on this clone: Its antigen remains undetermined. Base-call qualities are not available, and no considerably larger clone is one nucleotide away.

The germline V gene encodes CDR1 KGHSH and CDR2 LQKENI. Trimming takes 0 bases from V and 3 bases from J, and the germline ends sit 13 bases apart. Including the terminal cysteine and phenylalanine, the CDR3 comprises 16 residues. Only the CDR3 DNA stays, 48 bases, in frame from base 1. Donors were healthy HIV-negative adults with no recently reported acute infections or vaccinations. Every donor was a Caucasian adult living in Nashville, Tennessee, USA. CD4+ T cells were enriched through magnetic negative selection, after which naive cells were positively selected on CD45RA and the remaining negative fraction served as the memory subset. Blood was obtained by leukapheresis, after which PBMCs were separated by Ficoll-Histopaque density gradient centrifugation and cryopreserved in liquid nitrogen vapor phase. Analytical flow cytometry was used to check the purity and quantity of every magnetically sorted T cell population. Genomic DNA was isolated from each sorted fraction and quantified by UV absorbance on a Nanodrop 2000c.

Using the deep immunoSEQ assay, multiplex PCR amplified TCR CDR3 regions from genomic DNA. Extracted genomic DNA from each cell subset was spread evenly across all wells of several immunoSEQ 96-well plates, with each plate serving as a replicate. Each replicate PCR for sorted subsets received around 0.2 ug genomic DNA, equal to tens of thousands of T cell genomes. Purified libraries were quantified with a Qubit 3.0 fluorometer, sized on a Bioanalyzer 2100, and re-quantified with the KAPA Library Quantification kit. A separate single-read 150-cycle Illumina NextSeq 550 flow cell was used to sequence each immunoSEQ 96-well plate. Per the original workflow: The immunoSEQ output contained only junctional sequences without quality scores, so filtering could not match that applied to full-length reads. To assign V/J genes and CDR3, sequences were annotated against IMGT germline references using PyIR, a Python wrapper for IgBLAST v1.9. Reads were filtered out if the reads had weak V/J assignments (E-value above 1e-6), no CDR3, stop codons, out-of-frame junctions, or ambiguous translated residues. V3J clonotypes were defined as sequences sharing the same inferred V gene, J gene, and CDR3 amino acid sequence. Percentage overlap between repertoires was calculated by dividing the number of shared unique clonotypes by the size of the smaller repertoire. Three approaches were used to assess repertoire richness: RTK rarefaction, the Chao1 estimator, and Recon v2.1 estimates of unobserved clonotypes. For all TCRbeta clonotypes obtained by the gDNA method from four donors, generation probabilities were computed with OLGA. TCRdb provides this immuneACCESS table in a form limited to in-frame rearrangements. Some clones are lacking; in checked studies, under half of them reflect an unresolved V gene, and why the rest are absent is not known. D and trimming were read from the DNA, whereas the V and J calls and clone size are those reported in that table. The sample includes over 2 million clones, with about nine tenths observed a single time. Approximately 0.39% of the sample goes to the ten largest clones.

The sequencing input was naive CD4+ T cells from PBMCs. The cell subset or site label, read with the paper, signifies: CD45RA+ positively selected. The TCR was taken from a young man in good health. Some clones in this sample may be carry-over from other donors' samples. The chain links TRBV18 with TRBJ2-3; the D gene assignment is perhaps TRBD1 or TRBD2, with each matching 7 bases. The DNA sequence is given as TGTGCCAGCTCACCACCGGGGAGGGGGCGGACAGATACGCAGTATTTT. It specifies CASSPPGRGRTDTQYF.